This T cell receptor (beta chain) was sequenced in a study of cytomegalovirus exposure and HLA in healthy donors. Looking at the study overall: A subsequent analysis stated that the 95 to 150 validation repertoires were run on the same platform as the roughly 710 first-cohort repertoires.

Study-level results: Usually a TCR sequence was rare, but some public TCRs were found in many donors. TCR beta chains numbering more than 150 were designated cytomegalovirus-associated. The tendency of first-cohort TCR clusters to co-occur in the 120 or so validation repertoires emerged from a later analysis.

The V gene's germline CDR1 is WSHSY and CDR2 SAAADI. V gave up 6 bases and J gave up 5 bases; unmatched junction bases: 8. This CDR3 region has 14 residues. On this clone: Its cognate antigen is unknown.

Profiled with immunoSEQ multiplex PCR; TCRdb holds only in-frame clones, not every one. The repertoire holds 70,000 to 90,000 clones, with about 82% as singletons. The sequenced sample was PBMCs. The chain is built from TRBV10-2 and TRBJ2-7; 9 positions agree with TRBD2. This TCR was sampled from a man aged 25 to 40 in good health and CMV-seronegative. CDR3 region: CASRDGGRGNEQYV. CDR3 coding DNA: TGCGCCAGCAGAGATGGCGGGAGGGGAAACGAGCAGTACGTC.